Each of the 24 T cell receptor beta chains below was sequenced from the same sample in a study of cytomegalovirus exposure and HLA in healthy donors. Both 60 Vbeta primers and 13 Jbeta primers went into the PCR. The protocol was immunoSEQ multiplex PCR, while the TCRdb copy is restricted to in-frame clones and leaves out a portion. The sample holds under 200,000 clones; 82% are singletons and the top ten take roughly 0.5%. The sample consisted of PBMCs. Source of these receptors: a woman in her forties or fifties in good health and CMV-seronegative.

The chain links TRBV5-8 to TRBJ2-7; possibly TRBD1 for D (5 bases). This CDR3 has 15 residues. V lost 0 bases to trimming and J lost 3 bases, with 13 bases between them. Germline CDR1 and CDR2: SGHTS and YDEGEE. The CDR3 DNA reads TGTGCCAGCAGCTTGGTGGCAGGGCGAGACTACGAGCAGTACTTC. It encodes CASSLVAGRDYEQYF.

The gene calls are TRBV2 and TRBJ1-4, with D hard to call. The CDR3 covers 15 residues. V lost 8 bases and J lost 3, with 16 bases in between. Germline CDR1 and CDR2: SNHLY and FYNNEI. In DNA, the CDR3 is TGTGCCAGCTCGGGAGGCGGGCCGTCTAATGAAAAACTGTTTTTT. Translating gives CASSGGGPSNEKLFF.

The genes are TRBV9 and TRBJ2-5, with 9 bases aligning to TRBD2. The DNA end is more similar to TRBJ2-7, so the J call may be wrong. Germline lookup yields CDR1 SGDLS and CDR2 YYNGEE. The CDR3 is made up of 15 amino acids. The CDR3 reads CASSVEPSGIYEQYF. CDR3 sequence (DNA): TGTGCCAGCAGCGTAGAACCTAGCGGGATATACGAGCAGTACTTC.

The J gene is TRBJ1-1, the V gene TRBV18; tentative D call: TRBD1 (6 bases). Germline V CDR1 and CDR2: KGHSH, LQKENI. V lost 5 bases, J lost 4 bases, and 20 bases lay in between. The CDR3 is 16 residues long. CDR3 region: CASSVTGTTRATEAFF. The CDR3 bases are TGTGCCAGCTCAGTAACAGGGACCACGAGGGCCACTGAAGCTTTCTTT.

The chain links TRBV9 to TRBJ1-3; D gene uncertain. Germline-derived CDR1 and CDR2 are SGDLS and YYNGEE. CDR3 size: 15 residues. The V gene lost 0 bases and the J gene lost 0 bases, with 7 bases spanning the gap. The CDR3 nucleotides are TGTGCCAGCAGCGTAGATGACTTCTCTGGAAACACCATATATTTT. Protein product: CASSVDDFSGNTIYF. The variable domain in full, completed from reference TRBV9 and TRBJ1-3, reads DSGVTQTPKHLITATGQRVTLRCSPRSGDLSVYWYQQSLDQGLQFLIQYYNGEERAKGNILERFSAQQFPDLHSELNLSSLELGDSALYFCASSVDDFSGNTIYFGEGSWLTVV.

The table lists this clone with a count of one. The rearrangement joins TRBV29-1 to TRBJ2-1; tentatively, D is TRBD2 (6 bases). The CDR3 covers 14 residues. Germline assignment: CDR1 SQVTM and CDR2 ANQGSEA. V gave up 4 bases and J gave up 7 bases, with 17 bases separating them. In DNA form, the CDR3 reads TGCAGCGTTGTCCCGTCCCAGAGCGGGAATGAGCAGTTCTTC. Translating gives CSVVPSQSGNEQFF.

The rearrangement joins TRBV10-3 to TRBJ2-5; the D gene is possibly TRBD2 (6 bases). The germline V gene has CDR1 ENHRY and CDR2 SYGVKD. The CDR3 runs 15 residues. V was shortened by 2 bases and J by 1 base, with 11 bases between the two germline ends. The CDR3 here is CAISEEEGVQETQYF. Written as DNA, the CDR3 is TGTGCCATCAGTGAGGAGGAGGGAGTCCAAGAGACCCAGTACTTC.

The chain couples TRBV7-9 to TRBJ2-7; D is possibly TRBD1 (6 bases). Per the germline V gene, CDR1 is SEHNR and CDR2 is FQNEAQ (reference sequence). Trimming shortened V by 2 bases and J by 5 bases, and 13 bases separated the two germline ends. The CDR3 has 14 amino acids. CDR3 nucleotides: TGTGCCAGCAGCTTACAGGGGCTCGGGGACGAGCAGTACTTC. It codes for CASSLQGLGDEQYF.

The V and J genes are TRBV27 and TRBJ2-7; 8 positions match TRBD2. V was clipped by 4 bases and J by 2 bases; unmatched bases: 7. Looked up from germline, CDR1 is MNHEY and CDR2 is SMNVEV (reference sequence). This CDR3 contains 15 residues. CDR3 protein: CASSSLAEGTYEQYF. In nucleotides, the CDR3 is TGTGCCAGCAGTTCACTAGCGGAGGGAACCTACGAGCAGTACTTC.

This clone came up a few times. V usage is TRBV7-6 and J usage is TRBJ2-2; TRBD1 is a possible D gene (6 bases). Trimming left V 4 bases short and J 0 bases short, with 15 bases between. The CDR3 totals 17 residues. Germline CDR1 is SGHVS and CDR2 is FNYEAQ. CDR3: CASSSLTGQTNTGELFF. The CDR3 DNA reads TGTGCCAGCAGCTCGCTGACAGGACAGACGAACACCGGGGAGCTGTTTTTT.

This clone appeared once. The rearrangement joins TRBV7-8 to TRBJ2-1, with 10 bases lining up with TRBD2. The junction had 4 bases not matched to a gene; V was cut back by 1 base and J by 4 bases. The CDR3 is 16 residues long. Germline lookup yields CDR1 SGHVS and CDR2 FQNEAQ. DNA of the CDR3: TGTGCCAGCAGCTTAGGTAGGACTAGCGGTTACAATGAGCAGTTCTTC. The encoded protein is CASSLGRTSGYNEQFF.

This clone was picked up a small number of times. The chain has TRBV7-8 and TRBJ1-4, with a tentative D call TRBD1 (6 bases). This CDR3 has 16 residues. V shed 1 base and J shed 7 bases, with 16 bases lying between them. In germline, CDR1 is SGHVS, CDR2 FQNEAQ. CDR3 DNA sequence: TGTGCCAGCAGCTTAGGCTGGGGAGGGGGAACTGAAAAACTGTTTTTT. Translation: CASSLGWGGGTEKLFF.

This clone was detected once. This chain joins TRBV27 and TRBJ1-2; 8 bases fit TRBD1. The V gene end was trimmed by 6 bases and the J gene end by 8 bases; junction bases not matched to a gene: 5. Looked up from germline, CDR1 is MNHEY and CDR2 is SMNVEV (reference sequence). The CDR3 consists of 12 residues. The CDR3 spells CASSGTGHGYTF. CDR3 nucleotide sequence: TGTGCCAGCAGCGGGACAGGACACGGCTACACCTTC.

This chain links TRBV7-2 with TRBJ2-3; D unresolved. Trimming left V 3 bases short and J 0 bases short, with 7 bases between. The CDR3 sequence is 14 residues long. The germline V gene has CDR1 SGHTA and CDR2 FQGNSA. Here the CDR3 reads CASSFSRSTDTQYF. In nucleotides, the CDR3 is TGTGCCAGCAGCTTCTCTCGGAGCACAGATACGCAGTATTTT.

The chain employs TRBV6-5 and TRBJ1-4; no clear D gene. The V gene lost 0 bases and the J gene lost 8 bases, with 13 bases spanning the gap. Germline CDR1 MNHEY, CDR2 SVGAGI. This CDR3 contains 15 residues. CDR3 sequence: CASSYSTPRAEKLFF. The CDR3 bases are TGTGCCAGCAGTTACTCGACACCCCGCGCGGAAAAACTGTTTTTT.

This clone was recorded a few times. The chain is built from TRBV13 and TRBJ1-2; D uncertain. Germline CDR1 PRHDT, CDR2 FYEKMQ (reference sequence). Trimming pared 7 bases from V and 0 bases from J, leaving 15 bases between. The length of the CDR3 is 15 residues. The CDR3 DNA reads TGTGCCAGCACGATGGGCAGAGTAGCTAACTATGGCTACACCTTC. Its protein is CASTMGRVANYGYTF. The full variable domain, in which reference TRBV13 and TRBJ1-2 provide the parts outside the CDR3, is AAGVIQSPRHLIKEKRETATLKCYPIPRHDTVYWYQQGPGQDPQFLISFYEKMQSDKGSIPDRFSAQQFSDYHSELNMSSLELGDSALYFCASTMGRVANYGYTFGSGTRLTVV.

This chain connects TRBV27 to TRBJ2-7; 8 positions agree with TRBD1. The V segment lost 2 bases and the J segment 4 bases; nucleotides outside the gene matches: 4. This CDR3 has 14 residues. Germline V gene lookup returns CDR1 MNHEY and CDR2 SMNVEV (reference sequence). The CDR3 loop is CASSLQGAGYEQYF. The CDR3 bases are TGTGCCAGCAGTTTACAGGGGGCGGGGTACGAGCAGTACTTC.

The chain combines TRBV6-5 with TRBJ1-2; the D gene is possibly TRBD1 (5 bases). V was cut by 6 bases and J by 1 base, with 12 bases left in between. This CDR3 spans 14 amino acids. Looked up from germline, CDR1 is MNHEY and CDR2 is SVGAGI. CDR3 sequence reads: CASRTLDSNYGYTF. The CDR3 DNA follows: TGTGCCAGCAGGACCCTAGACAGTAACTATGGCTACACCTTC.

V gene TRBV19 combines with J gene TRBJ2-5; maybe TRBD1 (6 bases). V lost 5 bases and J lost 5, with 15 bases in between. CDR3 size: 14 residues. CDR1 is LNHDA, CDR2 SQIVND, per germline (reference sequence). CDR3 protein: CASSGQGIGETQYF. CDR3 bases: TGTGCCAGTAGTGGCCAGGGGATCGGGGAGACCCAGTACTTC.

V and J are TRBV5-1 and TRBJ2-7, with a weak D call TRBD1 (6 bases). This CDR3 is built from 14 residues. Germline V gene sequence: CDR1 SGHRS, CDR2 YFSETQ. V lost 1 base to trimming and J lost 5 bases, with 13 bases between them. As DNA, the CDR3 is TGCGCCAGCAGCTTGTCCGGGACAAGGAACGAGCAGTACTTC. Encoded protein: CASSLSGTRNEQYF.

The rearrangement uses TRBV29-1 and TRBJ1-2; 10 nucleotides agree with TRBD1. The CDR3 is made up of 14 amino acids. Per the germline V gene, CDR1 is SQVTM and CDR2 is ANQGSEA. The junction had 10 bases not matched to a gene; V was cut back by 5 bases and J by 7 bases. This CDR3 is CSVSRQGAFGGYTF. The CDR3 DNA reads TGCAGCGTTTCCAGACAGGGGGCATTTGGTGGCTACACCTTC.

The genes are TRBV5-1 and TRBJ1-4; tentatively, D is TRBD1 (6 bases). V was trimmed by 2 bases and J by 11 bases, leaving 7 bases between them. The CDR3 sequence is 11 residues long. Germline-derived CDR1 and CDR2 are SGHRS and YFSETQ. This CDR3 reads CASSFGQKLFF. DNA of the CDR3: TGCGCCAGCAGCTTTGGACAGAAACTGTTTTTT.

The chain recombines TRBV5-1 with TRBJ2-1, with D maybe TRBD2 (5 bases). The CDR3 is made up of 12 amino acids. V was pared by 6 bases and J by 5 bases, with 9 bases between. Germline V gene data show CDR1 as SGHRS and CDR2 as YFSETQ. The CDR3 loop reads CASTLANNEQFF. The CDR3 DNA follows: TGCGCCAGCACCCTAGCTAACAATGAGCAGTTCTTC.

The V call is TRBV4-1, the J call TRBJ2-1, with D maybe TRBD2 (5 bases). The CDR3 totals 15 residues. The ends were cut back, 1 base at V and 4 bases at J, with 11 bases in the middle. CDR1 is MGHRA and CDR2 is YSYEKL in the germline V gene. CDR3 loop: CASSQGDSGYNEQFF. The CDR3 nucleotides read TGCGCCAGCAGCCAAGGAGACTCGGGGTACAATGAGCAGTTCTTC.